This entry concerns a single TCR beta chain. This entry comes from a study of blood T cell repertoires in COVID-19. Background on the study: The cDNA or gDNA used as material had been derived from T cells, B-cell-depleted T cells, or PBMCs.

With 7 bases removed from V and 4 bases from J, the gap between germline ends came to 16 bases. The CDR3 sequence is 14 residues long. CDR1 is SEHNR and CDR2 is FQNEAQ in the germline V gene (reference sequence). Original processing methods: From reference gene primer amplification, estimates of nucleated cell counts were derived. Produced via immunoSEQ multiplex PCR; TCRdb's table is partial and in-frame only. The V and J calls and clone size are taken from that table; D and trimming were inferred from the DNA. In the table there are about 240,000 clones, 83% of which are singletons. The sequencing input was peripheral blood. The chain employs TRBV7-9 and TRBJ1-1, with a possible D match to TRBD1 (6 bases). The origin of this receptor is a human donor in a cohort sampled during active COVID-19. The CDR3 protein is CASTVQGGSTEAFF. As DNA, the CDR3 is TGTGCCAGCACCGTACAGGGAGGGAGCACTGAAGCTTTCTTT.